Listed below are T cell receptor beta chains from one sample, sequenced in a study of T cell repertoires in cytomegalovirus infection. TCRdb passed the reads through MiXCR, listing each CDR3 protein once. The sample records around 200,000 distinct CDR3 sequences, approximately 38% being singletons. These receptors lack a known antigen. Sequences were derived from CD8+ T cells from cultured PBMCs, sampled from culture after CMV antigen stimulation. The receptors were sampled from a human donor in good health (CMV status not recorded). Some clones in this sample may be carry-over from other donors' samples. CDR3s include the opening cysteine and the closing phenylalanine or tryptophan. Each record gives: V gene, D gene, clone size, J gene, CDR3 protein, CDR3 DNA. The D gene is left open where the match is weak. Some rows mark clone size as missing; the rest say once, few, many or name a class of expanded clone.

v_gene: TRBV19
d_gene: -
abundance: few
j_gene: TRBJ2-3
CDR3aa: CASSPTLVPKDTDTQYF
CDR3nt: TGTGCCAGTAGTCCAACACTGGTACCAAAAGACACAGATACGCAGTATTTT

v_gene: TRBV6-5
d_gene: -
abundance: few
j_gene: TRBJ1-1
CDR3aa: CASSYVGGDTEAFF
CDR3nt: TGTGCCAGCAGTTACGTGGGTGGCGACACTGAAGCTTTCTTT

v_gene: TRBV7-6
d_gene: -
abundance: few
j_gene: TRBJ2-3
CDR3aa: CASSLRGGPNTDTQYF
CDR3nt: TGTGCCAGCAGCTTACGTGGGGGACCTAACACAGATACGCAGTATTTT

v_gene: TRBV7-2
d_gene: TRBD1
abundance: many
j_gene: TRBJ1-6
CDR3aa: CASSLGTGSVPYNSPLHF
CDR3nt: TGTGCCAGCAGCTTAGGGACAGGGAGTGTACCCTATAATTCACCCCTCCACTTT

v_gene: TRBV6-5
d_gene: TRBD1
abundance: few
j_gene: TRBJ1-1
CDR3aa: CASRTGTGVTEAFF
CDR3nt: TGTGCCAGCAGAACGGGGACAGGGGTCACTGAAGCTTTCTTT

v_gene: TRBV6-5
d_gene: -
abundance: many
j_gene: TRBJ2-7
CDR3aa: CASSYGLKSYEQYF
CDR3nt: TGTGCCAGCAGTTACGGGCTCAAATCCTACGAGCAGTACTTC

v_gene: TRBV14
d_gene: -
abundance: -
j_gene: TRBJ2-2
CDR3aa: CASSQGRYTGELFF
CDR3nt: TGTGCCAGCAGCCAAGGACGGTACACCGGGGAGCTGTTTTTT

v_gene: TRBV12-3/TRBV12-4
d_gene: -
abundance: -
j_gene: TRBJ1-2
CDR3aa: CASSWGAGGYTF
CDR3nt: TGTGCCAGCAGTTGGGGGGCGGGTGGCTACACCTTC

v_gene: TRBV29-1
d_gene: -
abundance: few
j_gene: TRBJ1-3
CDR3aa: CSVEDWSSGNTIYF
CDR3nt: TGCAGCGTTGAAGACTGGAGCTCTGGAAACACCATATATTTT

v_gene: TRBV7-9
d_gene: -
abundance: -
j_gene: TRBJ2-7
CDR3aa: CASSFQWEPEQYF
CDR3nt: TGTGCCAGCAGCTTCCAATGGGAGCCCGAGCAGTACTTC

v_gene: TRBV2
d_gene: TRBD1
abundance: few
j_gene: TRBJ1-2
CDR3aa: CASSDRGRDGYTF
CDR3nt: TGTGCCAGCAGTGACAGGGGGCGAGATGGCTACACCTTC

v_gene: TRBV6-4
d_gene: -
abundance: -
j_gene: TRBJ2-3
CDR3aa: CASSDSTGGGTDTQYF
CDR3nt: TGTGCCAGCAGTGACTCGACGGGGGGCGGTACAGATACGCAGTATTTT

v_gene: TRBV12-3/TRBV12-4
d_gene: -
abundance: few
j_gene: TRBJ1-2
CDR3aa: CASTTGDRADYGYTF
CDR3nt: TGTGCCAGCACCACGGGGGACCGGGCGGACTATGGCTACACCTTC

v_gene: TRBV6-1
d_gene: -
abundance: -
j_gene: TRBJ1-2
CDR3aa: CASSDQKDYGYTF
CDR3nt: TGTGCCAGCAGTGATCAGAAAGACTATGGCTACACCTTC

v_gene: TRBV11-2
d_gene: TRBD2
abundance: few
j_gene: TRBJ2-3
CDR3aa: CASSSPYTTSGGTDTQYF
CDR3nt: TGTGCCAGCAGCTCACCCTATACGACTAGCGGGGGCACAGATACGCAGTATTTT

v_gene: TRBV15
d_gene: -
abundance: -
j_gene: TRBJ1-2
CDR3aa: CATSRGGPLLYGYTF
CDR3nt: TGTGCCACCAGCAGAGGAGGCCCACTCCTCTATGGCTACACCTTC

v_gene: TRBV7-2
d_gene: -
abundance: -
j_gene: TRBJ2-4
CDR3aa: CASSSVRTAVRANIQYF
CDR3nt: TGTGCCAGCAGCTCGGTCCGGACTGCAGTGAGGGCAAACATTCAGTACTTC

v_gene: TRBV5-1
d_gene: TRBD1
abundance: -
j_gene: TRBJ2-1
CDR3aa: CASSLTGTGELF
CDR3nt: TGCGCCAGCAGCTTGACCGGGACAGGGGAATTATTC